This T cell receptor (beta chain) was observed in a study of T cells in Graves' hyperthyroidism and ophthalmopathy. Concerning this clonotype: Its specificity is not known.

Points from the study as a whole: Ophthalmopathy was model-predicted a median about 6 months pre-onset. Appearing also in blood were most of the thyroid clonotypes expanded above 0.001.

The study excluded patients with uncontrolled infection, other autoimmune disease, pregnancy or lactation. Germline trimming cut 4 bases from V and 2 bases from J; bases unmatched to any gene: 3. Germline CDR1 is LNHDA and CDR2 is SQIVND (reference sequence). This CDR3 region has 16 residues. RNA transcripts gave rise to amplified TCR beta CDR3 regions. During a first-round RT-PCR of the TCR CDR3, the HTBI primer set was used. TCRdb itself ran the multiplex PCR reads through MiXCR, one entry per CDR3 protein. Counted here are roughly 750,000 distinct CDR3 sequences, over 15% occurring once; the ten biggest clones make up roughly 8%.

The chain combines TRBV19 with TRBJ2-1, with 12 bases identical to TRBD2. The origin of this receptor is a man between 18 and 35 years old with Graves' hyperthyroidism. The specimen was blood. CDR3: CASSRTSGMPYNEQFF. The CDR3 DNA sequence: TGTGCCAGTAGTAGGACTAGCGGGATGCCCTACAATGAGCAGTTCTTC.